The rows below give T cell receptor beta chains drawn from one sample of a study of control samples from healthy donors and cancer patients. The data were produced by immunoSEQ multiplex PCR, yet TCRdb's version contains in-frame clones alone and is incomplete. Altogether roughly 40,000 clones are present, about 93% being singletons, with the ten largest covering less than 4.5%. Sequences were obtained from blood. These receptors originate from a woman in her 50s in good health. CDR3s include the opening cysteine and the closing phenylalanine or tryptophan. D genes are given only for firm matches. Part of the rows lack a size; the others show once, few, many or a class for expanded clones.

>TRBJ1-2|-|TRBD1|TRBV3-1/TRBV3-2
TGTGCCAGCAGCCAAGGGACAGGGGGAAAAGGCTACACCTTC
CASSQGTGGKGYTF
>TRBJ1-4|-|TRBD1|TRBV7-6
TGTGCCAGCAGCTCCGGGACAGCTAATGAAAAACTGTTTTTT
CASSSGTANEKLFF
>TRBJ1-4|-|TRBD1|TRBV18
TGTGCCAGCTCACCACCCGGCGGACAGGTCTATGAAAAACTGTTTTTT
CASSPPGGQVYEKLFF
>TRBJ1-4|once|-|TRBV5-1
TGCGCCAGCAGCTTGGGGTTAGAGGGACCTAATGAAAAACTGTTTTTT
CASSLGLEGPNEKLFF
>TRBJ2-2|-|-|TRBV7-3
TGTGCCAGCAGCTCACAGGAGGCGGGGGAGCTGTTTTTT
CASSSQEAGELFF
>TRBJ1-2|-|-|TRBV6-1
TGTGCCAGCAGTGAACCGGGGGGTATCTATGGCTACACCTTC
CASSEPGGIYGYTF
>TRBJ1-1|-|-|TRBV30
TGTGCCTGGAGAAAGGGGGGGGACACTGAAGCTTTCTTT
CAWRKGGDTEAFF
>TRBJ2-5|-|-|TRBV28
TGTGCCAGCAGCTCCCGGTCCGGGGGCGGTGAGACCCAGTACTTC
CASSSRSGGGETQYF
>TRBJ1-5|-|-|TRBV2
TGTGCCAGCAGAGGGCAGGGTGGGGGATCCGGAGGTGAGCCCCAGCATTTT
CASRGQGGGSGGEPQHF
>TRBJ2-5|-|TRBD2|TRBV27
TGTGCCAGCGGACGACTAGCCAAAGAGACCCAGTACTTC
CASGRLAKETQYF
>TRBJ1-1|-|-|TRBV6-4
TGTGCCAGCAGGCTGGGACCGAGTTCGAACACTGAAGCTTTCTTT
CASRLGPSSNTEAFF
>TRBJ2-1|-|TRBD1|TRBV6-6
TGTGCCAGCATTCGGGACAGAGGCTACAATGAGCAGTTCTTC
CASIRDRGYNEQFF
>TRBJ1-4|-|-|TRBV4-3
TGCGCCAGCAGCCAAGGGCCCTCAACTAATGAAAAACTGTTTTTT
CASSQGPSTNEKLFF
>TRBJ2-3|-|-|TRBV6-5
TGTGCCAGCAGTTACCCGGGTCGGGATACGCAGTATTTT
CASSYPGRDTQYF
>TRBJ1-5|-|-|TRBV18
TGTGCCAGCTCACCACCGGGCGGGAGTGGCAATCAGCCCCAGCATTTT
CASSPPGGSGNQPQHF
>TRBJ1-5|-|TRBD1|TRBV24-1
TGTGCCACTCAAGGACAGGGAAGTCAGCCCCAGCATTTT
CATQGQGSQPQHF
>TRBJ2-1|-|-|TRBV2
TGTGCCAGCAATCGTTACCTAGAAAATGAGCAGTTCTTC
CASNRYLENEQFF
>TRBJ1-2|-|-|TRBV2
TGTGCTAGGCAGGAAAAGGACTATGGCTACACCTTC
CARQEKDYGYTF
>TRBJ1-4|-|-|TRBV5-1
TGCGCCAGCAGCTTGGCCGCAGTTGCGGCGGGTGAAAAACTGTTTTTT
CASSLAAVAAGEKLFF
>TRBJ1-5|-|-|TRBV15
TGTGCCACCAGCAGAGATAGGGGTCTGGGTCAGCCCCAGCATTTT
CATSRDRGLGQPQHF
>TRBJ1-1|-|-|TRBV28
TGTGCCAGCAGTTTAGTAGGGTCAAGGGGGACGAACACTGAAGCTTTCTTT
CASSLVGSRGTNTEAFF
>TRBJ1-1|-|-|TRBV6-6
TGTGCCAGCAGTCGCTCGGTAGGCTCGAGGACTGAAGCTTTCTTT
CASSRSVGSRTEAFF
>TRBJ2-2|-|-|TRBV7-2
TGTGCCAGCAGCTTAACCGGCCTGAGGGGCTCTTACACCGGGGAGCTGTTTTTT
CASSLTGLRGSYTGELFF
>TRBJ2-1|-|-|TRBV6-1
TGTGCCAGCAGTGAAGCAAGTCCTGCGCAGTTCTTC
CASSEASPAQFF
>TRBJ2-5|once|TRBD2|TRBV27
TGTGCCAGCAGTTCCCGACTAGCGGGGGGCCAGGTCGCGACCCAGTACTTC
CASSSRLAGGQVATQYF
>TRBJ2-5|-|-|TRBV6-1
TGTACCAGCAGTGATTCTTCCGAGACCCAGTACTTC
CTSSDSSETQYF
>TRBJ2-2|few|-|TRBV10-3
TGTGCCATCAGTGAGTTGTCAGGGGCCGGCACCGGGGAGCTGTTTTTT
CAISELSGAGTGELFF
>TRBJ1-2|once|-|TRBV11-2
TGTGCCAGCAGCTCACCGGGCCTTCGATTGCGTGGCTACACCTTC
CASSSPGLRLRGYTF
>TRBJ2-2|-|TRBD1|TRBV27
TGTGCCAGCAGTATACAGGGGGTGAACACCGGGGAGCTGTTTTTT
CASSIQGVNTGELFF